The 8 T cell receptor beta chains given below trace back to one sample, sequenced in a study of blood T cell repertoires in COVID-19 (dated by TCRdb to the early 2020s). Libraries were constructed by the immunoSEQ multiplex PCR assay. TCRdb re-hosts the immuneACCESS table, in-frame sequences only. Its copies lack some clones; in the studies checked, an unresolved V gene accounts for under half of them, and the cause for the rest is not known. Counted in this sample were about 430,000 clones; about 88% of them appeared once. The top ten clones comprise about 1.5% of the sample. Sequencing used PBMCs or T cells enriched from blood (not recorded which). The receptor set was obtained from a woman younger than 30 who had been exposed to COVID-19.

Remarks on this clone: Mismatch with germline at one junction end may stem from a read error. CDR3: CASSVRLIYGQYF. The CDR3 region has the DNA TGTGCCAGCAGCGTTCGACTTATCTACGGGCAGTACTTC. The chain has TRBV2 and TRBJ2-7; no clear D. The germline V gene encodes CDR1 SNHLY and CDR2 FYNNEI. This CDR3 comprises 13 residues.

This chain uses TRBV13 with TRBJ1-3, with a weak D call TRBD1 (6 bases). CDR1 is PRHDT, CDR2 FYEKMQ, per germline (reference sequence). The CDR3 extends over 16 amino acids. Trimming removed 2 bases at V and 0 bases at J, with 11 bases between. CDR3 in DNA: TGTGCCAGCAGCTTATTTGGGGGCAGCTCTGGAAACACCATATATTTT. This codes for CASSLFGGSSGNTIYF. Full variable domain (missing parts from reference TRBV13 and TRBJ1-3): AAGVIQSPRHLIKEKRETATLKCYPIPRHDTVYWYQQGPGQDPQFLISFYEKMQSDKGSIPDRFSAQQFSDYHSELNMSSLELGDSALYFCASSLFGGSSGNTIYFGEGSWLTVV.

This clone was picked up a small number of times. The gene calls are TRBV29-1 and TRBJ2-3, with D tentatively TRBD2 (6 bases). Germline V gene lookup returns CDR1 SQVTM and CDR2 ANQGSEA. The CDR3 is 16 amino acids. Between the trimmed V and J ends, which lost 1 base and 5 bases, there was a span of 19 bases. DNA of the CDR3: TGCAGCGTTGAAGCTATGGGCGGGAAGCCCGGAGATACGCAGTATTTT. Its protein product is CSVEAMGGKPGDTQYF.

V and J are TRBV4-2 and TRBJ1-2; no reliable D call. The CDR3 has 14 residues. Germline V CDR1 and CDR2: LGHNA, YNFKEQ. V lost 0 bases to trimming and J lost 4 bases, with 9 bases between them. The DNA of the CDR3 is TGTGCCAGCAGCCAAGAGGCAGGAGGCTATGGCTACACCTTC. It yields the protein CASSQEAGGYGYTF.

The chain uses TRBV11-3 and TRBJ2-5; a possible D gene is TRBD1 (5 bases). Germline-derived CDR1 and CDR2 are SGHNT and YENEEA. The CDR3 is 11 amino acids. V shed 6 bases and J shed 5 bases, with 7 bases lying between them. As DNA, the CDR3 is TGTGCCAGCAGTCCAGGGGAGACCCAGTACTTC. It encodes CASSPGETQYF. The whole variable domain, filled in from reference TRBV11-3 and TRBJ2-5, reads EAGVVQSPRYKIIEKKQPVAFWCNPISGHNTLYWYLQNLGQGPELLIRYENEEAVDDSQLPKDRFSAERLKGVDSTLKIQPAELGDSAVYLCASSPGETQYFGPGTRLLVL.

The J gene is TRBJ1-5, the V gene TRBV7-9; D is unresolved. V shed 1 base and J shed 7 bases, with 11 bases lying between them. Germline V gives CDR1 SEHNR, CDR2 FQNEAQ (reference sequence). The CDR3 is 14 residues long. The CDR3 nucleotides read TGTGCCAGCAGCTTAGGGGAGGTGGGACAGCCCCAGCATTTT. It is translated as CASSLGEVGQPQHF.

The gene calls are TRBV4-1 and TRBJ1-1; the D gene is possibly TRBD1 (6 bases). The V end lost 6 bases, the J end lost 2 bases, and 10 bases lay between the germline ends. This CDR3 comprises 13 residues. From germline, CDR1 is MGHRA and CDR2 YSYEKL. The CDR3 here is CASRPTGNTEAFF. The CDR3 region has the DNA TGCGCCAGCAGGCCGACAGGAAACACTGAAGCTTTCTTT.

This chain uses TRBV6-1 with TRBJ2-5; 8 bases are shared with TRBD2. Germline values: CDR1 MNHNS, CDR2 SASEGT. The length of the CDR3 is 16 residues. J gave up 4 bases and V 4 bases, and 11 bases lay outside the gene matches. The chain's CDR3 is CASSGSIAGRGETQYF. The CDR3 region has the DNA TGTGCCAGCAGTGGGTCTATAGCGGGAAGGGGAGAGACCCAGTACTTC.